This T cell receptor beta chain emerged from a study of cytomegalovirus exposure and HLA in healthy donors. The primer mix had 60 Vbeta and 13 Jbeta primers. Using immunoSEQ multiplex PCR, the repertoire was profiled, and TCRdb retains in-frame clones only, with some absent. Its listing shows around 140,000 clones. This CDR3 spans 15 amino acids. The germline V gene encodes CDR1 MNHEY and CDR2 SVGAGI. V shed 5 bases and J shed 4 bases, with 17 bases lying between them. This receptor was obtained from a woman aged 40 to 50 in good health and CMV-seronegative. The sample comprised PBMCs. V usage is TRBV6-5 and J usage is TRBJ1-2; the D gene is possibly TRBD1 (6 bases). CDR3 nucleotides: TGTGCCAGCAGTACATACCGACAGGTTTTCTATGGCTACACCTTC. This codes for CASSTYRQVFYGYTF.